This record concerns one T cell receptor beta chain sequence. Its antigen remains unknown. The data are from a study of T-cell reconstitution after alpha-beta-depleted transplantation in children. Using unique molecular identifiers, the investigators prepared the TCRbeta library. TCRdb fed the PCR reads into MiXCR, producing one record per CDR3 protein. The data show some 830,000 distinct CDR3 sequences, 16% seen once. Per germline, CDR1 MNHEY and CDR2 SVGAGI. The CDR3 has 16 residues. Trimming shortened V by 0 bases and J by 3 bases, and 11 bases separated the two germline ends. Study outcomes and limitations: Alpha-beta T cells about two months after transplant reportedly derived from several hundred expanded graft clones.

This chain joins TRBV6-5 and TRBJ2-2; D assignment may be TRBD1 or TRBD2 (5 bases each). The material was PBMCs, mostly from graft donor cells, obtained 360 days after TCRalphabeta/CD19-depleted stem cell transplant. The receptor's source is a male patient younger than 18 who had a stem cell transplant for acute lymphoblastic leukemia, so the T cells may come from the graft donor. In nucleotides, the CDR3 is TGTGCCAGCAGTTACTCGGGGGACCTATACACCGGGGAGCTGTTTTTT. Translating gives CASSYSGDLYTGELFF.